This T cell receptor (beta chain) was sequenced during a study of long-term antiretroviral therapy in people with HIV. The assay used was immunoSEQ (version v3.0), run at survey level. Some clones are missing from TCRdb's copy, which holds only in-frame ones; the method was immunoSEQ multiplex PCR. Among under 25,000 clones, around nine tenths were seen once, and the ten largest hold roughly 10%. In this sample, this clone turned up a few times. The CDR3 consists of 12 residues. Trimming left V 6 bases short and J 3 bases short, with 9 bases between. Germline CDR1 reads SGHTA; CDR2 reads FQGNSA. The material was unsorted PBMCs, obtained 0.5 years after starting antiretroviral therapy. This TCR was sampled from a man aged 35 to 55 with HIV. The chain links TRBV7-2 to TRBJ2-7; D uncertain. CDR3 loop: CASSNRDYEQYF. The CDR3 DNA reads as TGTGCCAGCAGTAACAGAGACTACGAGCAGTACTTC.